Listed below are T cell receptor beta chains from one sample, sequenced in a study of OX40 agonist ivuxolimab in advanced cancers. Sequencing used immunoSEQ multiplex PCR; TCRdb keeps in-frame clones, though not all of them. The sample has roughly 100,000 clones; around 90% are singletons. The sample consisted of CD4+ or CD8+ T cells sorted from blood, taken in a trial of the OX40 agonist ivuxolimab. The receptors were sampled from an adult with an advanced solid tumor such as melanoma, head and neck, liver or kidney cancer. Both conserved end residues are part of each CDR3. Expanded clones are given a class, and other clones once, few, many or no size at all.

V gene	J gene	clone size	CDR3 protein
TRBV28	TRBJ1-1	once	CASQISGTGATEAFF
TRBV5-1	TRBJ1-6	-	CASSDVTRSNSPLHF
TRBV6-5	TRBJ1-5	once	CASSYSIGQPQHF
TRBV4-2	TRBJ2-5	once	CASSQRRDRETQYF
TRBV18	TRBJ1-2	-	CASSRKTDRGANYGYTF
TRBV19	TRBJ2-3	-	CASSILARADTQYF
TRBV28	TRBJ1-5	-	CASSLKGARRNQPQHF
TRBV19	TRBJ1-4	-	CASSIFGEKLFF
TRBV6-1	TRBJ1-2	-	CASSEMTGYGYTF
TRBV5-6	TRBJ2-7	-	CASSPISGGNYEQYF
TRBV6-5	TRBJ2-2	-	CASSLTRADTGELFF
TRBV28	TRBJ2-5	-	CASSFGALGTQYF
TRBV18	TRBJ2-7	-	CASSPPGSDEQYF
TRBV6-5	TRBJ1-5	-	CASTPVAGANQPQHF
TRBV28	TRBJ2-5	-	CASTGARAGAQETQYF
TRBV4-3	TRBJ1-4	-	CASSQGQGAGEKLFF
TRBV2	TRBJ2-3	-	CASSERGTGRSDTQYF
TRBV5-6	TRBJ1-2	-	CASRVQGKEGYTF
TRBV5-1	TRBJ2-2	-	CASSLAGPGTGELFF
TRBV29-1	TRBJ2-3	few	CSVGTSGGGTDTQYF
TRBV5-4	TRBJ1-5	-	CASSRGQNGNQPQHF
TRBV5-1	TRBJ2-3	-	CASTQGGGPGDTQYF
TRBV7-9	TRBJ2-5	-	CASSRGASETQYF